This TCR beta chain was identified during a study of cytomegalovirus exposure and HLA in healthy donors. Researchers ran the PCR with 60 Vbeta and 13 Jbeta primers. Profiling relied on immunoSEQ multiplex PCR, and the TCRdb table lists in-frame clones only, not all of them. The table lists some 130,000 clones, about 74% of them singletons. Germline assignment: CDR1 SGHDT and CDR2 YYEEEE. The CDR3 consists of 14 residues. Trimming took off 4 bases at V and 11 bases at J, with 19 bases between the two ends. Sequencing was carried out using PBMCs. The sequence derives from a woman aged 45-65 years in good health and CMV-seropositive. The chain employs TRBV5-6 and TRBJ1-5; the D gene is possibly TRBD1 (5 bases). CDR3 residues: CASSALGAAGSQHF. In DNA form, the CDR3 reads TGTGCCAGCAGCGCCCTCGGGGCCGCGGGGTCCCAGCATTTT.